This T cell receptor beta chain was recorded in a study of glioma-infiltrating T cells after dendritic cell vaccination. Assay used: immunoSEQ multiplex PCR; TCRdb lists only in-frame clones, some missing. The table has roughly 60,000 clones, roughly 86% seen once. Time point in this sample: after dendritic cell vaccination, including at tumor progression/relapse. V shed 6 bases and J 6 bases; nucleotides not matched to a gene: 13. This CDR3 spans 16 amino acids. In germline, CDR1 is MGHRA, CDR2 YSYEKL. J is TRBJ2-1 and V is TRBV4-1, with 8 bases that match TRBD2. The sequence was obtained from a human donor with glioblastoma. Source: blood, taken after dendritic cell vaccination. DNA for the CDR3: TGCGCCAGCAGTCCCCCTTTAGGCGGGGGGACCAATGAGCAGTTCTTC. Its protein product is CASSPPLGGGTNEQFF.